Sequencing of this T cell receptor beta chain was carried out in a study of T-cell memory formation after mild COVID-19 (dated by TCRdb to the early 2020s). Background for the entire study: Most TCR sequence clusters were specific to one of the two donors. In a couple of donors, T-cell clones that expanded and contracted after mild COVID-19 were tracked by sequencing TCRalpha and TCRbeta repertoires over time. The cohort was made up of two young adult volunteers, one female and one male, who were previously healthy. General study outcomes and caveats: The detection of some responding clones in pre-infection memory suggests that pre-existing cross-reactive memory T cells joined the SARS-CoV-2 response. SARS-CoV-2 specificity of the second-wave clones peaking on day 37 was not confirmed. Clones that contracted from day 15 to 85 showed balanced CD4/CD8 phenotypes, whereas a second wave of clones that expanded from day 15 to 37 leaned towards CD4+. Contracting CD4+ clones were located mainly in the CM and EM memory subsets, whereas CD8+ clones were found to be enriched in EMRA. The study included only a couple of mild cases, and larger cohorts that include severe cases with pre-infection samples were judged to be necessary.

Ficoll-Paque density gradient centrifugation was used to isolate PBMCs. TCRdb lists the instrument as Illumina NovaSeq 6000. TCRalpha and TCRbeta cDNA libraries were constructed by 5'RACE with constant-segment primers, with sample barcodes and unique molecular identifiers being introduced. RNA was extracted from every sample with Trizol reagent. The libraries were amplified in two PCR steps, and the second step added a second sample barcode and Illumina TruSeq adapters. Sequencing of libraries was performed on an Illumina NovaSeq with 2 x 150 bp paired-end reads. The source study handled its data this way. The reads were demultiplexed and collapsed into UMI-guided consensus sequences using migec v1.2.7. With mixcr v2.1.11, UMI consensuses were aligned to TRA and TRB V and J templates and assembled into clonotypes. A clonotype was counted as expanded or contracted only when both edgeR and NoisET called the clonotype significant, with the noise models trained on biological replicates. For edgeR calls, the cutoffs were a false discovery rate-adjusted p below 0.01 and a log2 fold-change threshold of 1. PCA with hierarchical clustering of max-normalized trajectories of the 1000 most abundant clonotypes was used as exploratory dynamics analysis. The CD4 or CD8 phenotype of responding clones was assigned using the separately sequenced CD4+ and CD8+ repertoires. TCRdb trimmed public reads at Q25 via fastp, called clones via MiXCR and kept in-frame beta chains. Each record represents a unique CDR3 protein, reported with the most common genes and DNA among its rows. The V and J calls were determined by TCRdb, not by the authors. The sample table holds 250,000 to 300,000 distinct CDR3 sequences, of which around 16% were seen once. Clones ranked in the top ten supply 22% of the sample.

Inclusive of the bounding cysteine and valine, the CDR3 is 14 residues long. Of the read, only the CDR3 DNA is kept; its 42 bases are in frame from base 1. The germline V gene supplies CDR1 SGHRS and CDR2 YFSETQ. Trimming takes 0 bases off V and 5 bases off J; junction bases not matched to a gene: 2. This clonotype was found many times. What this receptor recognizes is not known. One base away there is no much larger clone; base qualities are not given. Sequences were obtained from PBMCs or a T cell subset sorted from them (not recorded which). This receptor was taken from a man aged 18-30 years who had mild COVID-19 (a few samples of this study predate the infection). The sample titles of this study are shuffled in the database, so cell type and time point are left out; the donor was told from shared clones. The chain is assembled from TRBV5-1 and TRBJ2-7, with 10 bases matching TRBD1. The DNA reads TGCGCCAGCAGCTTGGGACAGGGGGCAGACGAGCAGTACGTC. The resulting protein is CASSLGQGADEQYV.